This T cell receptor (beta chain) was captured in a study of blood T cell repertoires in COVID-19. Study at large: Sites across the United States, Italy and Spain contributed samples from acute and convalescent COVID-19. PBMCs, B-cell-depleted T cells, or T cells provided the cDNA or gDNA that made up the material.

Membership in each cohort depended on participant-reported clinical history. Method: immunoSEQ multiplex PCR; TCRdb's copy keeps in-frame clones and lacks some. The sample has fewer than 250,000 clones, approximately 84% seen once. In germline, CDR1 is SGDLS, CDR2 YYNGEE. The CDR3 length is 15 residues. The V segment lost 4 bases and the J segment 3 bases; nucleotides outside the gene matches: 5. The V and J genes are TRBV9 and TRBJ1-4; 8 bases match TRBD1. This receptor was taken from a man between 60 and 75 years old who had recovered from COVID-19. Sequences were obtained from PBMCs or T cells enriched from blood (not recorded which). The CDR3 loop is CASSITGGANEKLFF. The CDR3 DNA follows: TGTGCCAGCAGCATTACAGGGGGGGCTAATGAAAAACTGTTTTTT.